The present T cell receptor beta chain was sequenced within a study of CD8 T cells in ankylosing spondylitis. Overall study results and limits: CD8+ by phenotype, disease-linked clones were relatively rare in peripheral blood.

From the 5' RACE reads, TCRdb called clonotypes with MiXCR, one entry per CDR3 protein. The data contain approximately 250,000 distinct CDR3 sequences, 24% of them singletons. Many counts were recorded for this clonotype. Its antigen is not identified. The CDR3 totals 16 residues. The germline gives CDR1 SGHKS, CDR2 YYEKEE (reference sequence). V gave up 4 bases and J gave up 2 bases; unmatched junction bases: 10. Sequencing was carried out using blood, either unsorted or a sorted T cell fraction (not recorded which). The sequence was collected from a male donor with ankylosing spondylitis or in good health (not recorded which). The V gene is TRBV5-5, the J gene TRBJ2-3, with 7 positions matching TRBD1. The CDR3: CASSGGQAGHTDTQYF. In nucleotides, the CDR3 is TGTGCCAGCAGCGGAGGACAGGCAGGCCACACAGATACGCAGTATTTT.